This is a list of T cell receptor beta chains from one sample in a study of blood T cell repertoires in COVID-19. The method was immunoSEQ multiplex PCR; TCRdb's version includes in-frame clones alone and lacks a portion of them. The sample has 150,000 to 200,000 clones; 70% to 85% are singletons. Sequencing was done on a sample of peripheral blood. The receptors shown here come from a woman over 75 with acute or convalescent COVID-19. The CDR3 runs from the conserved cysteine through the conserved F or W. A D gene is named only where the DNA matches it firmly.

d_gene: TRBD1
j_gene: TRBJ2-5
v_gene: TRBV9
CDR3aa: CASSPPTGGLQETQYF

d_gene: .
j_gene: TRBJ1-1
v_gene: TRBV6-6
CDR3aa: CASSYSDTKFEAFF

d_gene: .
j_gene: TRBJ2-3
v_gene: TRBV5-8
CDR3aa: CASSLGGPDTQYF

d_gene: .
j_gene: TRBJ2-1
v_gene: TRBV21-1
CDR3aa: CASSKALSGGRENEQFF

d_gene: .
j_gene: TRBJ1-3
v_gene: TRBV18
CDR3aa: CASSPPQASSGNTIYF

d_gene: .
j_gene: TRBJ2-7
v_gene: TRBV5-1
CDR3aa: CASSRAGGASYEQYF

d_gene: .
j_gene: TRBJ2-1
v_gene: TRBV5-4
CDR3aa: CASSSEGSSGNEQFF

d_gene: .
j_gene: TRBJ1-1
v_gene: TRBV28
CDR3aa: CASSYMRTEAFF

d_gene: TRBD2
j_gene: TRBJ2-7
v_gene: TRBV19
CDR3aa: CATSIAGGPYEQYF

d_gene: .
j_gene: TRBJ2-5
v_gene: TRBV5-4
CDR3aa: CAARRWAQETQYF

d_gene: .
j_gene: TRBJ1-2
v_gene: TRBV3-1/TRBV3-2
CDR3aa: CASSQGGGRGYTF

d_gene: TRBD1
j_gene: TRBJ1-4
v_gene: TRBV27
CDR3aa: CASSPHYSQGANEKLFF

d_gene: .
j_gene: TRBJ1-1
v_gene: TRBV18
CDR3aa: CASSPFDGGATEAFF

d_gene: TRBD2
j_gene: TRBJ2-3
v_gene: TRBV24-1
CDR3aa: CATSDTAGGTDTQYF

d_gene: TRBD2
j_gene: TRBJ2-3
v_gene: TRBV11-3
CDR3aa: CASSSSGNTDTQYF

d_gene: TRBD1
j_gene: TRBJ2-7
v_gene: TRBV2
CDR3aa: CASRLDRATYEQYF

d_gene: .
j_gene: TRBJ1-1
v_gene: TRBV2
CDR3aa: CASSDGRRGNTEAFF

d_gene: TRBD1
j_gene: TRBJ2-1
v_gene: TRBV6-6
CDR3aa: CASTWTGQGNEQFF

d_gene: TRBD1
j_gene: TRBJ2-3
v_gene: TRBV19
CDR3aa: CASSIHGRRGLTDTQYF

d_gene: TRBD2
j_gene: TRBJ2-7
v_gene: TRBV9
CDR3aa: CASSVGSGSSPWDEQYF

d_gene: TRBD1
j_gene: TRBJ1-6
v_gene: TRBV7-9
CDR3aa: CASSRTGNNSPLHF

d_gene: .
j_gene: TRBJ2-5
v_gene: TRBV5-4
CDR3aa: CASSPRGLETQYF

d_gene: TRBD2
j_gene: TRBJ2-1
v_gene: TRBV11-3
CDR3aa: CASSRGVSSYNEQFF

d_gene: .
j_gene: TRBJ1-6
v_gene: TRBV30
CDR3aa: CAHNGGSNSPLHF

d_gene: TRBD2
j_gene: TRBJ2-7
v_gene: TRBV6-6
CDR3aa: CASSYRARAGGREQYF

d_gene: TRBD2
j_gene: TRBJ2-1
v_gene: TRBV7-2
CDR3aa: CASCETSEHNEQFF

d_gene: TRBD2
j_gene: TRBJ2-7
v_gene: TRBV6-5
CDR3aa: CASSYSPSGAYEQYF